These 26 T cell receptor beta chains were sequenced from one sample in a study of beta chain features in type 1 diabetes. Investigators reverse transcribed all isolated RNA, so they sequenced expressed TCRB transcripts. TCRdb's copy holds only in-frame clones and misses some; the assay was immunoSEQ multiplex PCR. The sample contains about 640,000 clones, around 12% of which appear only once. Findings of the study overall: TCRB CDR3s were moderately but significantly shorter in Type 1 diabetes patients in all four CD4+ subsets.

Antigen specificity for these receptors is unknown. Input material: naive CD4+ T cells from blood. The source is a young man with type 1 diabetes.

This CDR3 reads CASSPLTESGNYGYTF. The CDR3 DNA reads as TGTGCCAGCTCACCCTTAACAGAAAGCGGCAACTATGGCTACACCTTC. This chain uses TRBV18 with TRBJ1-2; D is unclear. The CDR3 runs 16 residues. CDR1 KGHSH and CDR2 LQKENI come from the germline V gene. V was trimmed by 3 bases and J by 2 bases, leaving 16 bases between them.

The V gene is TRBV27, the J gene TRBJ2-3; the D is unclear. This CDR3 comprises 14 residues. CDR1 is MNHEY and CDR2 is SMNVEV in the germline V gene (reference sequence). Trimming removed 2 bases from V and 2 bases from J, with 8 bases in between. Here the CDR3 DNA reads TGTGCCAGCAGTTTACCGGGCCCCACAGATACGCAGTATTTT. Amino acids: CASSLPGPTDTQYF.

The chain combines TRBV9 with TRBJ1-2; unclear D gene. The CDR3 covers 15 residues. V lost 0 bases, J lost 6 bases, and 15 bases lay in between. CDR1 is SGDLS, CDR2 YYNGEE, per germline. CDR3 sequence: CASSVAEGITHGYTF. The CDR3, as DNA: TGTGCCAGCAGCGTAGCGGAGGGAATCACACATGGCTACACCTTC.

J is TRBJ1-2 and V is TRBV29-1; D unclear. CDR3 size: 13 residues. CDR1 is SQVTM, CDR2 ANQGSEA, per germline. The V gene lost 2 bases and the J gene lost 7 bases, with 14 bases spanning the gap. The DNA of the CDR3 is TGCAGCGTTGAACTCAGGACTCTGGGTGGCTACACCTTC. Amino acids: CSVELRTLGGYTF. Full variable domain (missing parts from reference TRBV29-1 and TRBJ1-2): SAVISQKPSRDICQRGTSLTIQCQVDSQVTMMFWYRQQPGQSLTLIATANQGSEATYESGFVIDKFPISRPNLTFSTLTVSNMSPEDSSIYLCSVELRTLGGYTFGSGTRLTVV.

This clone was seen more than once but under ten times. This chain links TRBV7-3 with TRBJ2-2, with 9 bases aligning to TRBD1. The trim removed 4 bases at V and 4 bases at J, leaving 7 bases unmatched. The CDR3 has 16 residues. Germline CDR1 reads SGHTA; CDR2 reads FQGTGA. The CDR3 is CASSSLPGQGTGELFF. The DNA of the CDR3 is TGTGCCAGCAGCTCCCTCCCGGGACAGGGCACCGGGGAGCTGTTTTTT. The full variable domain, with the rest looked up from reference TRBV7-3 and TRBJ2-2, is GAGVSQTPSNKVTEKGKYVELRCDPISGHTALYWYRQSLGQGPEFLIYFQGTGAADDSGLPNDRFFAVRPEGSVSTLKIQRTERGDSAVYLCASSSLPGQGTGELFFGEGSRLTVL.

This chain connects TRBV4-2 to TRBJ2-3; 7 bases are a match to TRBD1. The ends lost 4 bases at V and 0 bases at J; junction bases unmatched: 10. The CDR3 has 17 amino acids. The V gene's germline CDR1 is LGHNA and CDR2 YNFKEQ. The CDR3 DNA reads TGTGCCAGCAGCCCTAAAGAGTGGACAGGAAGCACAGATACGCAGTATTTT. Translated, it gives CASSPKEWTGSTDTQYF.

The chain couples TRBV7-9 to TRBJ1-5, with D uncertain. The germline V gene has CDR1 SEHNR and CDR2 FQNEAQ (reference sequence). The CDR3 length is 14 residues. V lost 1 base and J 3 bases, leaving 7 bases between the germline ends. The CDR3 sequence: CASSLGQANQPQHF. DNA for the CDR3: TGTGCCAGCAGCTTAGGGCAGGCCAATCAGCCCCAGCATTTT.

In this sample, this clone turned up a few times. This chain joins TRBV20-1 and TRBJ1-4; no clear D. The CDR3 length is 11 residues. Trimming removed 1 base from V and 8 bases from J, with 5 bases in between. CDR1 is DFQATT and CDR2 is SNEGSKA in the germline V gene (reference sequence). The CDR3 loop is CSARVDEKLFF. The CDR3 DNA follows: TGCAGTGCTAGAGTAGACGAAAAACTGTTTTTT.

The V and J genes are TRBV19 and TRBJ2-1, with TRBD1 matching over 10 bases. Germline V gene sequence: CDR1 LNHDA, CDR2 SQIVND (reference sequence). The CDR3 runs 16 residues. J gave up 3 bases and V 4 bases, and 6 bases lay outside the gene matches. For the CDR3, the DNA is TGTGCCAGTAGTAAGGGGACAGGGGACAACTACAATGAGCAGTTCTTC. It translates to CASSKGTGDNYNEQFF.

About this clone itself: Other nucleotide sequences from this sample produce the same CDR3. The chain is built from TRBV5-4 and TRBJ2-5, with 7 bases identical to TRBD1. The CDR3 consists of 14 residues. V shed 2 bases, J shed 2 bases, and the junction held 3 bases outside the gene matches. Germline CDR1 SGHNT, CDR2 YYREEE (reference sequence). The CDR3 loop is CASSFRDRQETQYF. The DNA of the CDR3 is TGTGCCAGCAGCTTCCGGGACAGACAAGAGACCCAGTACTTC.

The CDR3 nucleotides are TGTGCCAGCAGGGGACTAGCGGGGAACAATGAGCAGTTCTTC. It encodes CASRGLAGNNEQFF. The rearrangement links TRBV5-6 to TRBJ2-1, with 13 positions matching TRBD2. After removal of 5 bases from V and 5 bases from J, the junction contained 1 base not matched to a gene. The CDR3 covers 14 residues. Germline V lookup: CDR1 SGHDT, CDR2 YYEEEE.

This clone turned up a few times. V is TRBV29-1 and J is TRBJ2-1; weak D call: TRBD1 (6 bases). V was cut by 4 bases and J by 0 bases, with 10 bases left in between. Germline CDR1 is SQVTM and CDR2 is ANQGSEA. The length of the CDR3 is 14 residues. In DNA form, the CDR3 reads TGCAGCGTTGCGGCGGACAGCTCCTACAATGAGCAGTTCTTC. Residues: CSVAADSSYNEQFF.

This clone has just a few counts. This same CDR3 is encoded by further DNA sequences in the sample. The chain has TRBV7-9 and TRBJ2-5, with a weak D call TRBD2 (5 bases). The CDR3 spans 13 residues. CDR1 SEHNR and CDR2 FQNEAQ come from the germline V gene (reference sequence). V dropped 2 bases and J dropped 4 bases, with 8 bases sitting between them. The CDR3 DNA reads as TGTGCCAGCAGCTTACTTGAGGGAGAGACCCAGTACTTC. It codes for CASSLLEGETQYF.

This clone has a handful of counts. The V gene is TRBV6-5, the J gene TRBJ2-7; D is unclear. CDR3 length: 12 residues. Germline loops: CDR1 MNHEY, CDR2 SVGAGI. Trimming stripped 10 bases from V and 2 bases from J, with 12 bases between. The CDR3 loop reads CATKLSAYEQYF. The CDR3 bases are TGTGCCACCAAGTTGAGCGCCTACGAGCAGTACTTC.

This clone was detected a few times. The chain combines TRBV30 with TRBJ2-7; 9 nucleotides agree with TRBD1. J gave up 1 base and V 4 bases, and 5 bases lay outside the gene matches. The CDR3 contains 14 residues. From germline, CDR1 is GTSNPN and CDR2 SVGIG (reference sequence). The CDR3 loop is CAWTSTGGSYEQYF. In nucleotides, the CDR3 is TGTGCCTGGACGTCGACAGGGGGGTCCTACGAGCAGTACTTC.

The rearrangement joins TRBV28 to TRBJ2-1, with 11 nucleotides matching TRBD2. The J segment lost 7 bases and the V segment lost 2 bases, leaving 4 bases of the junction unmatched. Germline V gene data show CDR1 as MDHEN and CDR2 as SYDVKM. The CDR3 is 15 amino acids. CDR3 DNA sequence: TGTGCCAGCAGTTTAGGTAGCGGGGGGGCAAATGAGCAGTTCTTC. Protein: CASSLGSGGANEQFF. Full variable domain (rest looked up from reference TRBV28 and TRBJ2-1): DVKVTQSSRYLVKRTGEKVFLECVQDMDHENMFWYRQDPGLGLRLIYFSYDVKMKEKGDIPEGYSVSREKKERFSLILESASTNQTSMYLCASSLGSGGANEQFFGPGTRLTVL.

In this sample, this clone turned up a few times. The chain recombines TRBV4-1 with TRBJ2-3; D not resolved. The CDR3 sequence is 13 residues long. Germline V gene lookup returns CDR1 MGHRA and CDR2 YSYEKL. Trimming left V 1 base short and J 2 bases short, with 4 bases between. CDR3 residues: CASSQGITDTQYF. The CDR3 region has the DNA TGCGCCAGCAGCCAAGGCATCACAGATACGCAGTATTTT.

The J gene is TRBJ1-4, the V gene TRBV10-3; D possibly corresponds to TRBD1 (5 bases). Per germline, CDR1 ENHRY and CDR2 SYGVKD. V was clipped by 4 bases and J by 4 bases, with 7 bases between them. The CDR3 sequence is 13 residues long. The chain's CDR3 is CAISGRGNEKLFF. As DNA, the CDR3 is TGTGCCATCAGTGGAAGGGGTAATGAAAAACTGTTTTTT.

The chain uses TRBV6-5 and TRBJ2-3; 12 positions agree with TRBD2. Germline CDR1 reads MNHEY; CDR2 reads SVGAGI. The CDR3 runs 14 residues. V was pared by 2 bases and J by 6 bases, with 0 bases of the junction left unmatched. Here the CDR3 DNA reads TGTGCCAGCAGTTACGGGACTAGCGGGGATACGCAGTATTTT. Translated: CASSYGTSGDTQYF.

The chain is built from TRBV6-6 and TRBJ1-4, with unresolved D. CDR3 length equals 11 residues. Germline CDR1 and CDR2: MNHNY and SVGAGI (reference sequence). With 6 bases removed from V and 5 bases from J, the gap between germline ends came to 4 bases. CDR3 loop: CASRSNEKLFF. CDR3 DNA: TGTGCCAGCAGGAGCAATGAAAAACTGTTTTTT.

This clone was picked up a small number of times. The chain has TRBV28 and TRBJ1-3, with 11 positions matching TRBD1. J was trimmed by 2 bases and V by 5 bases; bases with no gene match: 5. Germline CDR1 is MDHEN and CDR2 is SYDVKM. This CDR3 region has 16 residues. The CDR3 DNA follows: TGTGCCAGCAGTGCACCGGGACAGGGGGCTGGAAACACCATATATTTT. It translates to CASSAPGQGAGNTIYF.

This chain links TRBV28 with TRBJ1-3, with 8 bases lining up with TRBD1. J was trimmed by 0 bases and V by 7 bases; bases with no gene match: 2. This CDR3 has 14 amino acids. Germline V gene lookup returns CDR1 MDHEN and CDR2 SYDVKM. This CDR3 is CASMGTGSGNTIYF. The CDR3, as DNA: TGTGCCAGCATGGGGACAGGCTCTGGAAACACCATATATTTT. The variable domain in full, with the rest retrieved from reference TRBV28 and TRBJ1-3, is DVKVTQSSRYLVKRTGEKVFLECVQDMDHENMFWYRQDPGLGLRLIYFSYDVKMKEKGDIPEGYSVSREKKERFSLILESASTNQTSMYLCASMGTGSGNTIYFGEGSWLTVV.

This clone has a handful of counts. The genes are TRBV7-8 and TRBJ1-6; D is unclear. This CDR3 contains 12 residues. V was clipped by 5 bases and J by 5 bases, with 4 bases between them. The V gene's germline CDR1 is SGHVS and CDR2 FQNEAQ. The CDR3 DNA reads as TGTGCCAGCAGCACCAATAATTCACCCCTCCACTTT. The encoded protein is CASSTNNSPLHF.

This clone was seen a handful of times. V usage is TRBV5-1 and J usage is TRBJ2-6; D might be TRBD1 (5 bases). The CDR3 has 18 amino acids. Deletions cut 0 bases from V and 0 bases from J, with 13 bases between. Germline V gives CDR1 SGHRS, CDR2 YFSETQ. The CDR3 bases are TGCGCCAGCAGCTTGGTATTGAGAGGACACTCTGGGGCCAACGTCCTGACTTTC. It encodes CASSLVLRGHSGANVLTF.

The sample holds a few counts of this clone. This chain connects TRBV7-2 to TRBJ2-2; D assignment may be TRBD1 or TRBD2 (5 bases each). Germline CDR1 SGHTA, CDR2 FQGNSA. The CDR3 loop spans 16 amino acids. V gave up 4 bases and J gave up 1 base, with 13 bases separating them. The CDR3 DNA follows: TGTGCCAGCAGCTCGGCCGGGACGGAGAACACCGGGGAGCTGTTTTTT. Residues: CASSSAGTENTGELFF.

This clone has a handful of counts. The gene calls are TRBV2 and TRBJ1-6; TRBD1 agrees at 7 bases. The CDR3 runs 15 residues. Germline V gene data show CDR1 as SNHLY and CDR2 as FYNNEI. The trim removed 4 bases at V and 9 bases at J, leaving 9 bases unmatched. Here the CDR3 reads CASSVEGALGSPLHF. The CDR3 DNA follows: TGTGCCAGCAGTGTTGAGGGGGCGCTGGGTTCACCCCTCCACTTT.